Following are 25 T cell receptor beta chains from one sample sequenced in a study of vaccination effects on CD4 cells after COVID-19. Generated by immunoSEQ multiplex PCR, the TCRdb table keeps only in-frame clones and is missing some. The top ten hold 30% to 40% of the sample, which has 35,000 to 45,000 clones, around 67% seen once. Their target antigens are unknown. Viral peptide pool expansion of antigen-specific CD4+ T cells preceded sequencing in the ViraFEST assay. Cultured cells yielded isolated CD4+ T cells after around 10 days. This individual tested PCR-positive for SARS-CoV-2 infection between March and December 2020. The sequenced sample was CD4+ T cells from PBMCs cultured with a peptide pool, obtained before COVID-19 vaccination. These receptors all stem from a human donor who had a prior SARS-CoV-2 infection.

This clone was picked up a small number of times. This chain uses TRBV11-3 with TRBJ2-3, with 9 bases fitting TRBD2. Germline V gives CDR1 SGHNT, CDR2 YENEEA. This CDR3 region has 17 residues. The V and J ends lost 0 bases and 0 bases, in that order; junction bases with no gene match: 4. This CDR3 reads CASSLDMGTSSTDTQYF. The CDR3, as DNA: TGTGCCAGCAGCTTAGATATGGGGACTAGCAGCACAGATACGCAGTATTTT.

The chain joins TRBV5-1 to TRBJ2-5, with 16 bases fitting TRBD2. CDR1 SGHRS and CDR2 YFSETQ come from the germline V gene. V dropped 6 bases and J dropped 5; count of bases not matched to a gene: 10. This CDR3 is built from 17 residues. In nucleotides, the CDR3 is TGCGCCAGCAACGAACCGGGACTAGCGGGGGGGCGTGAGACCCAGTACTTC. Protein sequence: CASNEPGLAGGRETQYF.

The rearrangement joins TRBV12-5 to TRBJ2-1, with a weak D call TRBD1 (5 bases). CDR3 length: 13 amino acids. Trimming removed 6 bases at V and 3 bases at J, with 9 bases between. Germline V lookup: CDR1 LGHNT, CDR2 FRNRAP. As DNA, the CDR3 is TGTGCTAGTGGCTATGACAGCTACAATGAGCAGTTCTTC. This gives the protein CASGYDSYNEQFF.

V is TRBV11-2 and J is TRBJ2-1; D might be TRBD2 (6 bases). The CDR3 is 15 amino acids. Trimming took off 2 bases at V and 2 bases at J, with 10 bases between the two ends. The germline CDR1 and CDR2 sequences are SGHAT and FQNNGV. For the CDR3, the DNA is TGTGCCAGCAGCTTATGGTCGGGGGCCTACAATGAGCAGTTCTTC. Amino acids: CASSLWSGAYNEQFF.

In DNA form, the CDR3 reads TGTGCCAGCAGTGAGGGGGACAGAAACTACGAGCAGTACTTC. Protein sequence: CASSEGDRNYEQYF. J is TRBJ2-7 and V is TRBV6-1; 7 nucleotides match TRBD1. The CDR3 is 14 residues long. Germline values: CDR1 MNHNS, CDR2 SASEGT. V gave up 3 bases and J gave up 3 bases; unmatched junction bases: 5.

This clone has just a few counts. This rearrangement joins TRBV20-1 to TRBJ2-7, with D possibly called TRBD1 or TRBD2 (6 bases each). This CDR3 comprises 14 residues. Looked up from germline, CDR1 is DFQATT and CDR2 is SNEGSKA (reference sequence). V was clipped by 3 bases and J by 4 bases, with 16 bases between them. CDR3 nucleotides: TGCAGTGCTAGTGGTGGCGGGGACAAATACGAGCAGTACTTC. Its protein is CSASGGGDKYEQYF.

The rearrangement joins TRBV19 to TRBJ1-1; D is perhaps TRBD1 (5 bases). Germline CDR1 and CDR2: LNHDA and SQIVND (reference sequence). V lost 3 bases and J 6 bases, leaving 8 bases between the germline ends. The CDR3 runs to 12 residues. CDR3 amino acids: CASSISGSEAFF. The CDR3 nucleotides read TGTGCCAGTAGTATTTCAGGGTCTGAAGCTTTCTTT.

The chain is built from TRBV27 and TRBJ1-2, with 7 bases fitting TRBD1. Germline CDR1 is MNHEY and CDR2 is SMNVEV (reference sequence). J lost 7 bases, V lost 6 bases, and 14 bases had no gene match. CDR3 size: 15 residues. CDR3 sequence: CASSIDRDKWRGYTF. The CDR3 DNA sequence: TGTGCCAGCAGCATAGACAGGGATAAATGGCGTGGCTACACCTTC.

This chain uses TRBV5-1 with TRBJ1-5; the D gene is possibly TRBD1 (5 bases). The CDR3 runs 13 residues. Germline V gene sequence: CDR1 SGHRS, CDR2 YFSETQ. The V and J ends lost 2 bases and 2 bases respectively, with 5 bases between them. CDR3 region: CASSLQGNQPQHF. DNA of the CDR3: TGCGCCAGCAGCTTACAGGGCAATCAGCCCCAGCATTTT. Supplemented by reference TRBV5-1 and TRBJ1-5, the full variable domain reads KAGVTQTPRYLIKTRGQQVTLSCSPISGHRSVSWYQQTPGQGLQFLFEYFSETQRNKGNFPGRFSGRQFSNSRSEMNVSTLELGDSALYLCASSLQGNQPQHFGDGTRLSIL.

This chain connects TRBV30 to TRBJ2-3; D perhaps matches TRBD2 (5 bases). CDR1 and CDR2 (germline): GTSNPN, SVGIG (reference sequence). This CDR3 comprises 14 residues. The V end was cut by 4 bases, the J end by 7 bases, with 18 bases between. CDR3 protein: CAWKGLAFANTQYF. The CDR3 DNA reads TGTGCCTGGAAAGGGCTAGCTTTCGCGAATACGCAGTATTTT.

This rearrangement joins TRBV19 to TRBJ2-1, with 7 bases that match TRBD1. CDR1 LNHDA and CDR2 SQIVND come from the germline V gene (reference sequence). With 5 bases clipped from V and 2 bases from J, the junction kept 6 bases outside the gene matches. This CDR3 is 15 amino acids long. The CDR3 DNA reads TGTGCCAGTAGTTGGGACAGTGGCCCCTACAATGAGCAGTTCTTC. Amino acid sequence: CASSWDSGPYNEQFF.

The J gene is TRBJ1-5, the V gene TRBV4-2; 8 bases match TRBD1. Germline CDR1 is LGHNA and CDR2 is YNFKEQ. The CDR3 runs to 16 residues. Trimming cost V 0 bases and J 3 bases; bases outside gene matches: 4. The CDR3 coding sequence is TGTGCCAGCAGCCAAGAGGGGGGACAGGTCAATCAGCCCCAGCATTTT. It codes for CASSQEGGQVNQPQHF.

The rearrangement uses TRBV4-1 and TRBJ1-5; D unresolved. Germline CDR1 and CDR2: MGHRA and YSYEKL. CDR3 size: 17 residues. V lost 4 bases and J 3 bases, leaving 19 bases between the germline ends. The CDR3 sequence: CASSLRLSLAPNQPQHF. The CDR3 DNA sequence: TGCGCCAGCAGCCTCCGTCTGTCGCTCGCTCCCAATCAGCCCCAGCATTTT.

This sequence joins TRBV24-1 and TRBJ2-4; a possible D gene is TRBD2 (6 bases). The germline gives CDR1 KGHDR, CDR2 SFDVKD. The V and J ends lost 5 bases and 6 bases respectively, with 13 bases between them. This CDR3 is 14 amino acids long. The chain's CDR3 is CATSARDHRNIQYF. In DNA, the CDR3 is TGTGCCACCAGTGCGCGGGACCATAGAAACATTCAGTACTTC.

The V call is TRBV5-6, the J call TRBJ2-5; possible D gene TRBD2, 6 bases. The germline V gene encodes CDR1 SGHDT and CDR2 YYEEEE. V was clipped by 0 bases and J by 4 bases, with 10 bases between them. CDR3 size: 14 residues. CDR3 nucleotides: TGTGCCAGCAGCTTGGGGGTCGGGAGAGAGACCCAGTACTTC. Translating gives CASSLGVGRETQYF.

The V call is TRBV24-1, the J call TRBJ2-3; D gene uncertain. The germline CDR1 and CDR2 sequences are KGHDR and SFDVKD. The ends were cut back, 9 bases at V and 4 bases at J, with 7 bases in the middle. The CDR3 is 11 residues long. The chain's CDR3 is CATGSADTQYF. CDR3 nucleotides: TGTGCCACCGGCAGCGCAGATACGCAGTATTTT.

This rearrangement joins TRBV7-9 to TRBJ1-1; perhaps TRBD1 as D (6 bases). The CDR3 loop spans 14 amino acids. The V and J ends lost 7 bases and 7 bases respectively, with 19 bases between them. Germline V gene sequence: CDR1 SEHNR, CDR2 FQNEAQ (reference sequence). The CDR3 sequence: CASNERGSAGEAFF. The CDR3 DNA is TGTGCCAGCAACGAAAGGGGGTCGGCGGGTGAAGCTTTCTTT.

The rearrangement joins TRBV12-5 to TRBJ2-7; tentatively, D is TRBD2 (6 bases). CDR3 length: 14 amino acids. The germline CDR1 and CDR2 sequences are LGHNT and FRNRAP. The ends were cut back, 6 bases at V and 1 base at J, with 13 bases in the middle. The CDR3 sequence: CASGPSSESYEQYF. CDR3 bases: TGTGCTAGTGGACCCTCTAGCGAATCCTACGAGCAGTACTTC. Complete variable domain (other parts from reference TRBV12-5 and TRBJ2-7): DARVTQTPRHKVTEMGQEVTMRCQPILGHNTVFWYRQTMMQGLELLAYFRNRAPLDDSGMPKDRFSAEMPDATLATLKIQPSEPRDSAVYFCASGPSSESYEQYFGPGTRLTVT.

The rearrangement links TRBV6-5 to TRBJ1-1; no clear D gene. Germline loops: CDR1 MNHEY, CDR2 SVGAGI. This CDR3 contains 13 residues. Trimming removed 4 bases from V and 0 bases from J, with 6 bases in between. CDR3 DNA sequence: TGTGCCAGCAGTTCCAGAATGAACACTGAAGCTTTCTTT. The encoded protein is CASSSRMNTEAFF.

The chain combines TRBV6-2 or TRBV6-3 with TRBJ2-7; no reliable D call. Germline V gene data show CDR1 as MNHEY and CDR2 as SVGEGT. Trimming took off 6 bases at V and 2 bases at J, with 17 bases between the two ends. There are 15 residues in the CDR3. CDR3 in amino acids: CASSQDTNLAYEQYF. The CDR3 DNA reads as TGTGCCAGCAGCCAAGACACCAACCTAGCCTACGAGCAGTACTTC.

The chain combines TRBV30 with TRBJ2-2, with TRBD2 matching 10 bases. V lost 5 bases, J lost 7 bases, and 7 bases stayed unmatched. The CDR3 has 14 amino acids. Germline CDR1 and CDR2: GTSNPN and SVGIG (reference sequence). The CDR3 DNA follows: TGTGCCTGGCAGGGACTAGCGAACTTCGGGGAGCTGTTTTTT. Amino acid sequence: CAWQGLANFGELFF.

This clone showed up just once. The chain has TRBV4-3 and TRBJ2-1; D gene unclear. V was clipped by 0 bases and J by 3 bases, with 3 bases between them. The germline gives CDR1 LGHNA, CDR2 YSLEER. The CDR3 loop spans 13 amino acids. The CDR3 nucleotides read TGCGCCAGCAGCCAAGACAACTACAATGAGCAGTTCTTC. Its translation: CASSQDNYNEQFF.

The chain joins TRBV9 to TRBJ1-2, with TRBD1 matching 7 bases. V lost 2 bases to trimming and J lost 5 bases; unmatched junction nucleotides: 12. The CDR3 consists of 16 residues. Per the germline V gene, CDR1 is SGDLS and CDR2 is YYNGEE. The CDR3 reads CASSVLSAGTEYGYTF. The CDR3 nucleotides read TGTGCCAGCAGCGTCCTTTCGGCCGGGACAGAATATGGCTACACCTTC.

This clone was counted a single time. CDR3 loop: CASSLEGHQETQYF. The DNA of the CDR3 is TGTGCCAGCAGCTTGGAGGGACATCAAGAGACCCAGTACTTC. The chain combines TRBV5-5 with TRBJ2-5; tentative D call: TRBD1 (6 bases). V gave up 0 bases and J gave up 2 bases, with 8 bases separating them. The CDR3 totals 14 residues. Germline values: CDR1 SGHKS, CDR2 YYEKEE (reference sequence). Based on the CDR3 plus reference TRBV5-5 and TRBJ2-5, the full variable domain is DAGVTQSPTHLIKTRGQQVTLRCSPISGHKSVSWYQQVLGQGPQFIFQYYEKEERGRGNFPDRFSARQFPNYSSELNVNALLLGDSALYLCASSLEGHQETQYFGPGTRLLVL.

The V and J genes are TRBV2 and TRBJ2-5; tentatively, D is TRBD1 or TRBD2 (6 bases each). Trimming pared 7 bases from V and 7 bases from J, leaving 19 bases between. Germline-derived CDR1 and CDR2 are SNHLY and FYNNEI. The CDR3 runs to 14 residues. This chain's CDR3 is CASTIGGPTGTQYF. The CDR3 DNA follows: TGTGCCAGCACCATCGGGGGCCCTACGGGGACCCAGTACTTC.